The clone carrying this T cell receptor (beta chain) was detected a few times. Its antigen is undetermined. Each diagnosis was grounded in clinical symptoms, serum thyroxine and TRAb, thyroid ultrasound, and orbital computed tomography. This entry belongs to a study of T cells in Graves' hyperthyroidism and ophthalmopathy. Germline V CDR1 and CDR2: MNHEY, SMNVEV (reference sequence). Trimming took off 0 bases at V and 0 bases at J, with 3 bases between the two ends. The CDR3 length is 14 residues. Findings and caveats of the study: Blood shared most expanded thyroid clonotypes above 0.001. Prediction of ophthalmopathy progression came a median approximately 6.6 months pre-onset.

Authors of the study amplified TCR beta CDR3 regions from RNA transcripts. A first-round RT-PCR of the TCR CDR3 used the HTBI primer set. TCRdb re-called the multiplex PCR reads with MiXCR, one entry per CDR3 protein. The sample records 300,000 to 450,000 distinct CDR3 sequences, approximately 15% being singletons. This sequence was found in a woman between 18 and 29 years old with Graves' hyperthyroidism that later progressed to Graves' ophthalmopathy. This chain joins TRBV27 and TRBJ1-5; D is uncertain. Sequencing was performed on blood. The CDR3 region is CASSLSGSNQPQHF. The CDR3 nucleotides are TGTGCCAGCAGTTTATCCGGTAGCAATCAGCCCCAGCATTTT.